The following is a TCR beta chain sequence with its context. A second PCR, run for roughly 7 to 12 cycles, used a sample-barcoded 5' primer plus a J-beta primer mix. TCRdb ran MiXCR on the 5' RACE reads and lists one entry per CDR3 protein. The data show around 1.1 million distinct CDR3 sequences, 35% to 45% seen once. The junction had 8 bases not matched to a gene; V was cut back by 4 bases and J by 6 bases. From germline, CDR1 is SGHDT and CDR2 YYEEEE. CDR3 length equals 15 residues. The sample originates from a study of blood T cells in healthy people across ages. The chain recombines TRBV5-6 with TRBJ2-2; 8 bases map to TRBD1. This TCR was recovered from a young man in good health. Sequenced sample: blood. The CDR3 DNA reads as TGTGCCAGCAGCACGACAGGGGCGCGGGCCGGGGAGCTGTTTTTT. Its protein is CASSTTGARAGELFF.